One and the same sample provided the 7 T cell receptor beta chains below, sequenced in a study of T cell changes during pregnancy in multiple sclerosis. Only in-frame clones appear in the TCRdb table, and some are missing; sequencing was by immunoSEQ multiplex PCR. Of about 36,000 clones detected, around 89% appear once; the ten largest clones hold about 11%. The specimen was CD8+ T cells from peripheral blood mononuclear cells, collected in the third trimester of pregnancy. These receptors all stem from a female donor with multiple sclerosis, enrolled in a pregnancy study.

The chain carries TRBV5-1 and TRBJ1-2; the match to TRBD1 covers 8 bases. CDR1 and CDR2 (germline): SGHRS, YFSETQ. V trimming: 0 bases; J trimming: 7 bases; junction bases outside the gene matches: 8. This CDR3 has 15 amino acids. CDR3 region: CASSLGAGGDVGYTF. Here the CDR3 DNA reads TGCGCCAGCAGCTTGGGGGCAGGGGGCGACGTTGGCTACACCTTC.

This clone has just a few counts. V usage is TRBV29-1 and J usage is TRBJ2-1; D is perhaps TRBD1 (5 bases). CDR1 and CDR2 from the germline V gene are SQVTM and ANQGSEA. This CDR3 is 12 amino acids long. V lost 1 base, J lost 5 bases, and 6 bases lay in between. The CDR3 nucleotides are TGCAGCGTTGAAGTCAGGGACAATGAGCAGTTCTTC. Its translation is CSVEVRDNEQFF.

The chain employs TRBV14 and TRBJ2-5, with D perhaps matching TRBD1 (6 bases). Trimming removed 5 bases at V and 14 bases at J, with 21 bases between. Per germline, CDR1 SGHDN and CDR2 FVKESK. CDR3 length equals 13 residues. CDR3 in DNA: TGTGCCAGCAGCAACCACGCCTTCGACAGGTATTACTTC. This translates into CASSNHAFDRYYF.

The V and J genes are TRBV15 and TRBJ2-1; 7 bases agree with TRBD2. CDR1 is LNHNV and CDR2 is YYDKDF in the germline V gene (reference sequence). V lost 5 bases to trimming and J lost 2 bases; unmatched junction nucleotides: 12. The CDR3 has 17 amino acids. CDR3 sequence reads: CATSGIFLAEAYNEQFF. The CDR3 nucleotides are TGTGCCACCAGCGGGATCTTTCTAGCGGAGGCCTACAATGAGCAGTTCTTC.

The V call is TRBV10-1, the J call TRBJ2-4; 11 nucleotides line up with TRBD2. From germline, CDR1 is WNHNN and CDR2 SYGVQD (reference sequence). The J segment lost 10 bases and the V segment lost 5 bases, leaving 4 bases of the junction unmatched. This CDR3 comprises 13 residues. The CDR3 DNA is TGCGCCAGCAGTCCTGGACTAGCGGGTATTCAGTACTTC. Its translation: CASSPGLAGIQYF.

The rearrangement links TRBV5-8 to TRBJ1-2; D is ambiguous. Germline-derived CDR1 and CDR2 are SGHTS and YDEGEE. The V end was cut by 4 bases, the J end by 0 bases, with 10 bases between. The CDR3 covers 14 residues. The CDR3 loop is CASSSRQANYGYTF. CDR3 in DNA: TGTGCCAGCAGCAGCAGACAAGCTAACTATGGCTACACCTTC.

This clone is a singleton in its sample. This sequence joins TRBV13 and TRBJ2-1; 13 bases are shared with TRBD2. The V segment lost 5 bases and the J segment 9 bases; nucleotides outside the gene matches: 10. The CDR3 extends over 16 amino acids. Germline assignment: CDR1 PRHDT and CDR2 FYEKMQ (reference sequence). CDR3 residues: CASSAPTSGRAIEQFF. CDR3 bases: TGTGCCAGCAGCGCCCCCACTAGCGGGAGGGCCATTGAGCAGTTCTTC.